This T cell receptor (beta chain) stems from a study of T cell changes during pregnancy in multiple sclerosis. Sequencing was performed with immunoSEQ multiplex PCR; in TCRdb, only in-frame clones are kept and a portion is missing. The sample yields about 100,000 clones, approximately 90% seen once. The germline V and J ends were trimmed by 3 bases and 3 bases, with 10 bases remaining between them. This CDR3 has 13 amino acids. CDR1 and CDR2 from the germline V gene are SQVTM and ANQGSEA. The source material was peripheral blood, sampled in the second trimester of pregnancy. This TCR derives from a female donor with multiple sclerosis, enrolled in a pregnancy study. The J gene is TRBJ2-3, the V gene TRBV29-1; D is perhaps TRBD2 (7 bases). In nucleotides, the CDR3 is TGCAGCGTTGAGGAGGGGGGGACAGATACGCAGTATTTT. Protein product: CSVEEGGTDTQYF.